The rows below give T cell receptor beta chains drawn from one sample of a study of blood T cell repertoires in COVID-19. The repertoire was sequenced with immunoSEQ multiplex PCR; TCRdb's copy has only in-frame clones and lacks some. The sample has over 130,000 clones; about 80% are singletons. Sequenced material: peripheral blood. These receptors came from a woman aged 55 to 70 with acute or convalescent COVID-19. CDR3s include the opening cysteine and the closing phenylalanine or tryptophan. Each record gives: J gene, D gene, V gene, clone size, CDR3 DNA, CDR3 protein. D genes are given only for firm matches. Size values are once, few and many counts, or a class for expanded clones, and some rows have none.

>TRBJ2-1|NA|TRBV28|NA
TGTGCCAGCAGCCACGGGACCTACAATGAGCAGTTCTTC
CASSHGTYNEQFF
>TRBJ1-2|NA|TRBV27|NA
TGTGCCAGCAGTTTAAGTTCGGGTAACTATGGCTACACCTTC
CASSLSSGNYGYTF
>TRBJ2-1|NA|TRBV28|NA
TGTGCCAGCAGTTTAGGAGCGAATGAGCAGTTCTTC
CASSLGANEQFF
>TRBJ2-7|TRBD2|TRBV7-2|few
TGTGCCAGCAGCCCCCCCGGGACTAGCAATGGGGGGCAGTACTTC
CASSPPGTSNGGQYF
>TRBJ2-2|NA|TRBV28|NA
TGTGCCAGCAGTTTGCCACAGGGGAACACCGGGGAGCTGTTTTTT
CASSLPQGNTGELFF
>TRBJ2-1|TRBD2|TRBV11-2|NA
TGTGCCAGCAGTATTGTCAGAGCGGGAGGGCCAGTGCTCAATGAGCAGTTCTTC
CASSIVRAGGPVLNEQFF
>TRBJ1-1|TRBD1|TRBV5-4|NA
TGTGCCAGCAGCTGGGGACAGCAGACCACTGAAGCTTTCTTT
CASSWGQQTTEAFF
>TRBJ1-5|NA|TRBV7-9|NA
TGTGCCAGCAGCCCCGGGTTCTACATCGGTCAGCCCCAGCATTTT
CASSPGFYIGQPQHF
>TRBJ1-1|TRBD1|TRBV5-8|NA
TGTGCCAGCAGCTTGATCCGGACAGGATGGACTGAAGCTTTCTTT
CASSLIRTGWTEAFF
>TRBJ1-2|NA|TRBV10-1|NA
TGCGCCAGCAGTTTGGAGGTTCCCTGGCAAGACTATGGCTACACCTTC
CASSLEVPWQDYGYTF
>TRBJ2-7|NA|TRBV27|NA
TGTGCCAGCAGTTTTGCGGGGAATACCTACGAGCAGTACTTC
CASSFAGNTYEQYF
>TRBJ2-7|NA|TRBV7-9|NA
TGTGCCAGCAGCTTAGTCGGGGAGTGGGTCGCCTACGAGCAGTACTTC
CASSLVGEWVAYEQYF
>TRBJ1-2|NA|TRBV12-3/TRBV12-4|NA
TGTGCCAGCAGCCGGACTGTTGACTATGGCTACACCTTC
CASSRTVDYGYTF
>TRBJ1-1|NA|TRBV19|once
TGTGCCAGTAGTAGGACAGAGCAGACTGAAGCTTTCTTT
CASSRTEQTEAFF
>TRBJ2-7|TRBD1|TRBV30|once
TGTGCCTGGAGCGATACCTGGACAGGCGTCTACGAGCAGTACTTC
CAWSDTWTGVYEQYF